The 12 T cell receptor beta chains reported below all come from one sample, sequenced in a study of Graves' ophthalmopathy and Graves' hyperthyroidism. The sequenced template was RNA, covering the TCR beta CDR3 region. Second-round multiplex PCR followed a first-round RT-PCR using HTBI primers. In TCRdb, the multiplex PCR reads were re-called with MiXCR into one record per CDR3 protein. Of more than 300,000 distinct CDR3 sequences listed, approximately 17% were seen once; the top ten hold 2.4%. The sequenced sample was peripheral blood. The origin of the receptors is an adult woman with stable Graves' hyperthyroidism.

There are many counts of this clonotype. The CDR3 DNA reads as TGTGCCAGTAGAGTCACCGGGACAGGATCCTACGAGCAGTACTTC. It is translated as CASRVTGTGSYEQYF. The V gene is TRBV19, the J gene TRBJ2-7; 8 bases map to TRBD1. Germline CDR1 LNHDA, CDR2 SQIVND (reference sequence). V trimming: 6 bases; J trimming: 1 base; junction bases outside the gene matches: 8. The CDR3 has 15 amino acids.

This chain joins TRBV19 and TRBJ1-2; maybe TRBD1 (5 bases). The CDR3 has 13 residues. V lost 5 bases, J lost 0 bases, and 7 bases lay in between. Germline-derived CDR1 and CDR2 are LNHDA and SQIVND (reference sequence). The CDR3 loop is CASSDRANYGYTF. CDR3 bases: TGTGCCAGTAGTGACAGAGCTAACTATGGCTACACCTTC.

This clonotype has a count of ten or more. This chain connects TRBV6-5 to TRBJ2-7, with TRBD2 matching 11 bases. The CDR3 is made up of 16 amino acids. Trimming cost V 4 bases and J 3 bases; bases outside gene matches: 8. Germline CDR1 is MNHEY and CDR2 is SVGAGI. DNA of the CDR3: TGTGCCAGCAGTTTTTCTGGACTAGCGGGCTACTACGAGCAGTACTTC. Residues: CASSFSGLAGYYEQYF.

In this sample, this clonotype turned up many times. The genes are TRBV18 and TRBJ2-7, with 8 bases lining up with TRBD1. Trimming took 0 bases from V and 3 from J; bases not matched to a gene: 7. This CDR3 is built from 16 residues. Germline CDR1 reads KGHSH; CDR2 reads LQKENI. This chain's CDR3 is CASSPPGTGQLYEQYF. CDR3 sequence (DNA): TGTGCCAGCTCACCACCCGGGACAGGACAGCTCTACGAGCAGTACTTC.

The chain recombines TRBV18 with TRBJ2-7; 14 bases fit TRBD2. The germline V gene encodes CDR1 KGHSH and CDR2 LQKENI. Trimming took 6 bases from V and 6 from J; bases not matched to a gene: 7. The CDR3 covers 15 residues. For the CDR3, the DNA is TGTGCCAGCTCCCTCGGGACTAGCGGGGGTGTCGAGCAGTACTTC. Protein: CASSLGTSGGVEQYF.

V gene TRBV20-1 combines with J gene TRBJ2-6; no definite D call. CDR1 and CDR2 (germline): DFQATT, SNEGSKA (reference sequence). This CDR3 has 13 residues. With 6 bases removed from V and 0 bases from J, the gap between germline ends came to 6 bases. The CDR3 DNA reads TGCAGTGCAGCAGCCTCTGGGGCCAACGTCCTGACTTTC. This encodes CSAAASGANVLTF.

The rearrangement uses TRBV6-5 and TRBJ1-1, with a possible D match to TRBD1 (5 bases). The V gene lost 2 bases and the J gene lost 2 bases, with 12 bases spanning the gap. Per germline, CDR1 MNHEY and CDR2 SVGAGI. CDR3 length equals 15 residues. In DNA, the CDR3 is TGTGCCAGCAGTTACGGCAGGGAGGGAAACACTGAAGCTTTCTTT. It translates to CASSYGREGNTEAFF.

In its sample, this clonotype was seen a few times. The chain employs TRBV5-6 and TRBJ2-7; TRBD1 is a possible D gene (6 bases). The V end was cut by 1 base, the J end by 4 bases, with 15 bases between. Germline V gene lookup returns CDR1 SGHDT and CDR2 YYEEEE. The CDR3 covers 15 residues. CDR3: CASSLSRQGYYEQYF. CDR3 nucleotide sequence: TGTGCCAGCAGCTTGTCTCGCCAGGGGTATTACGAGCAGTACTTC.

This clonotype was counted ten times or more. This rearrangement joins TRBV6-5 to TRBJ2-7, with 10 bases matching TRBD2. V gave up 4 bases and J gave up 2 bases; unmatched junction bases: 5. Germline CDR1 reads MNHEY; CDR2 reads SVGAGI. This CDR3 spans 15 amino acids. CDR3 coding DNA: TGTGCCAGCAGTTGGGAGCGGGAGGGCCCCTACGAGCAGTACTTC. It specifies CASSWEREGPYEQYF.

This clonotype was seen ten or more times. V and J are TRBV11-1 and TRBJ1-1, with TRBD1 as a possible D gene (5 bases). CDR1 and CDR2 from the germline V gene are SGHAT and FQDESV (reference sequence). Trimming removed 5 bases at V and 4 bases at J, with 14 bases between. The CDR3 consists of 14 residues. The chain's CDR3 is CASSLGPWVTEAFF. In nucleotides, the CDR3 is TGTGCCAGCAGCCTGGGACCATGGGTCACTGAAGCTTTCTTT. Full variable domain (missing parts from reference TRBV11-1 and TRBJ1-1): EAEVAQSPRYKITEKSQAVAFWCDPISGHATLYWYRQILGQGPELLVQFQDESVVDDSQLPKDRFSAERLKGVDSTLKIQPAELGDSAMYLCASSLGPWVTEAFFGQGTRLTVV.

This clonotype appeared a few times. This chain's CDR3 is CASSQVNGQAGNSPLHF. The CDR3 region has the DNA TGTGCCAGCAGCCAAGTTAACGGTCAGGCGGGGAATTCACCCCTCCACTTT. The gene calls are TRBV3-1 and TRBJ1-6; D unresolved. The CDR3 contains 17 residues. Trimming stripped 1 base from V and 7 bases from J, with 17 bases between. Germline V CDR1 and CDR2: LGHDT, YNNKEL (reference sequence).

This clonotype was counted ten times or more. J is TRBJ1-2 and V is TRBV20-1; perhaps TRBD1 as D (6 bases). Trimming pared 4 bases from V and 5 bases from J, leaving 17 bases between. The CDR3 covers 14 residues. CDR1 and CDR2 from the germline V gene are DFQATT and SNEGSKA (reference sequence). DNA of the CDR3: TGCAGTGCTACCACACAGGGCCTAGATTATGGCTACACCTTC. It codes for CSATTQGLDYGYTF.